This T cell receptor beta chain was sequenced during a study of OX40 agonist ivuxolimab in advanced cancers. On the study more broadly: Participants averaged about 60 years of age (range roughly 23 to 85) and were 82.7% male. Partial responses were recorded for three patients, including one with hepatocellular carcinoma and two with cutaneous melanoma. Findings and limits, study-wide: In the 0.1 to 3.0 mg/kg range, CD4+ and CD8+ blood T cells had expanded clonally by week 6.

Clones were sequenced by immunoSEQ multiplex PCR, and TCRdb holds only the in-frame ones, with some missing. The sample records about 73,000 clones, about 93% being singletons. Notes on this clone: Its antigen is undetermined.

Germline V gives CDR1 SGHTA, CDR2 FQGNSA. V was pared by 5 bases and J by 5 bases, with 12 bases between. The CDR3 has 13 residues. The material sequenced was CD4+ or CD8+ T cells sorted from blood, taken in a trial of the OX40 agonist ivuxolimab. This clonotype was obtained from an adult with an advanced solid tumor such as melanoma, head and neck, liver or kidney cancer. V gene TRBV7-2 combines with J gene TRBJ1-1; D is undetermined. In DNA form, the CDR3 reads TGTGCCAGCAGCCCGATACAAGGGACTGAAGCTTTCTTT. This translates into CASSPIQGTEAFF.